One sample yielded the 8 T cell receptor beta chains listed below, sequenced in a study of T cell repertoires in cytomegalovirus infection. TCRdb re-analysed the reads in MiXCR, keeping a single row per CDR3 protein. Among about 920,000 distinct CDR3 sequences listed, approximately 31% were seen once. The antigens of these receptors remain unknown. The sample was cultured CD8+ T cells from PBMCs, taken from culture after CMV antigen stimulation. The receptor set was obtained from a human donor in good health (CMV status not recorded). Some clones in this sample may be carry-over from other donors' samples.

The J gene is TRBJ1-2, the V gene TRBV14; D gene unclear. Germline-derived CDR1 and CDR2 are SGHDN and FVKESK. The V gene lost 1 base and the J gene lost 4 bases, with 13 bases spanning the gap. The CDR3 runs 15 residues. The CDR3 sequence is CASSQVAGRSYGYTF. DNA for the CDR3: TGTGCCAGCAGCCAAGTCGCCGGTAGGAGCTATGGCTACACCTTC.

This clonotype was seen ten or more times. The CDR3 nucleotides are TGTGCCAGCAGTTTAAGTTTTCGGCAGGTGAAAGAGACCCAGTACTTC. Residues: CASSLSFRQVKETQYF. The V call is TRBV28, the J call TRBJ2-5; D remains unclear. V was clipped by 2 bases and J by 3 bases, with 16 bases between them. Germline V lookup: CDR1 MDHEN, CDR2 SYDVKM. CDR3 length equals 16 residues.

This clonotype showed up just a few times. V usage is TRBV6-2 or TRBV6-3 and J usage is TRBJ1-1; 7 nucleotides line up with TRBD1. The CDR3 loop spans 15 amino acids. Germline loops: CDR1 MNHEY, CDR2 SVGEGT. Trimming took 4 bases from V and 1 from J; bases not matched to a gene: 6. CDR3 sequence (DNA): TGTGCCAGCAGTTGGACCAGGGGGTGGAACACTGAAGCTTTCTTT. As protein: CASSWTRGWNTEAFF.

The chain employs TRBV2 and TRBJ2-1, with 9 bases matching TRBD2. The CDR3 has 14 residues. After removal of 10 bases from V and 2 bases from J, the junction contained 6 bases not matched to a gene. CDR1 and CDR2 (germline): SNHLY, FYNNEI. Here the CDR3 reads CATGGGGAYNEQFF. CDR3 nucleotides: TGTGCCACCGGAGGCGGGGGGGCCTACAATGAGCAGTTCTTC.

V and J are TRBV6-2 or TRBV6-3 and TRBJ2-2, with 7 bases that match TRBD1. V lost 5 bases to trimming and J lost 7 bases; unmatched junction nucleotides: 10. CDR3 length equals 15 residues. The germline gives CDR1 MNHEY, CDR2 SVGEGT. The CDR3 region is CASSATGEFDGELFF. The CDR3 bases are TGTGCCAGCAGTGCAACAGGGGAATTCGACGGGGAGCTGTTTTTT.

This clonotype was seen a handful of times. This chain links TRBV7-9 with TRBJ2-1; 7 bases map to TRBD1. CDR3 length: 18 residues. Germline CDR1 reads SEHNR; CDR2 reads FQNEAQ (reference sequence). V shed 4 bases, J shed 0 bases, and the junction held 12 bases outside the gene matches. This chain's CDR3 is CASSSQDSPGGSYNEQFF. CDR3 coding DNA: TGTGCCAGCAGCTCCCAGGACAGTCCAGGGGGCTCCTACAATGAGCAGTTCTTC.

J is TRBJ2-3 and V is TRBV29-1; no firm D call. Germline CDR1 SQVTM, CDR2 ANQGSEA. V lost 2 bases and J 0 bases, leaving 3 bases between the germline ends. The CDR3 extends over 12 amino acids. The CDR3 region is CSVEHSTDTQYF. The CDR3, as DNA: TGCAGCGTTGAACATAGCACAGATACGCAGTATTTT.

The J gene is TRBJ2-3, the V gene TRBV18; 8 bases are shared with TRBD1. Germline values: CDR1 KGHSH, CDR2 LQKENI. The CDR3 spans 17 residues. V was clipped by 2 bases and J by 8 bases; unmatched bases: 15. The CDR3 sequence: CASSPEAGGGSDGTQYF. The CDR3 DNA reads as TGTGCCAGCTCACCAGAAGCAGGGGGCGGATCAGATGGTACGCAGTATTTT.